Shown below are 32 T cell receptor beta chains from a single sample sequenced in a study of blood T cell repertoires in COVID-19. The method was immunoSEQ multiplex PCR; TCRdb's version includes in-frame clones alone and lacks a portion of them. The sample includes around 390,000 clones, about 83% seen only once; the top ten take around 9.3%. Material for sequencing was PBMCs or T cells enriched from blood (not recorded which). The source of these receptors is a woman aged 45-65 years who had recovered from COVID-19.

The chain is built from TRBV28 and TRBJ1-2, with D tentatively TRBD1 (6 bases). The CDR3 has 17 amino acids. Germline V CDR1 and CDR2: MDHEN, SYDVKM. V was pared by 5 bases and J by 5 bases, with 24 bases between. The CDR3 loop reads CASSGQGRGRLGYGYTF. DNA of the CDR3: TGTGCCAGCAGTGGCCAGGGGAGGGGACGCTTAGGGTATGGCTACACCTTC.

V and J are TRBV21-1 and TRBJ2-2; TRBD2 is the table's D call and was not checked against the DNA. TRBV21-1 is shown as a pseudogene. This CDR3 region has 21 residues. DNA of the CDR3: TGTGCCAGCACCAAATTTTTAATGGGACTAGCGGGGGGGCCGGACACCGGGGAGCTGTTTTTT. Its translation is CASTKFLMGLAGGPDTGELFF.

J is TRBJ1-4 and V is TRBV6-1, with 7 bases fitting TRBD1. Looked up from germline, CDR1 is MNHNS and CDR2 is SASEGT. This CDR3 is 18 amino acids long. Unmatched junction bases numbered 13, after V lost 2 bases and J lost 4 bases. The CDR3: CASSESLFRGGGNEKLFF. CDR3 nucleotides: TGTGCCAGCAGTGAAAGCCTCTTTAGAGGGGGCGGTAATGAAAAACTGTTTTTT.

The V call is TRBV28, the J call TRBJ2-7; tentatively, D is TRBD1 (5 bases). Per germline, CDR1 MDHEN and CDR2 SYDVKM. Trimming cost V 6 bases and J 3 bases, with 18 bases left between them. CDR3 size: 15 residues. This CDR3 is CASRHRAQGGYEQYF. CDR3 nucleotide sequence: TGTGCCAGCAGACATCGGGCCCAGGGTGGCTACGAGCAGTACTTC.

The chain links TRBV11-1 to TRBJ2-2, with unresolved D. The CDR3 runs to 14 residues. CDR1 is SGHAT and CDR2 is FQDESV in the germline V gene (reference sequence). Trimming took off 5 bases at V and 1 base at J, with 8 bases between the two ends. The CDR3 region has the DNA TGTGCCAGCAGCAATCCAGAGAACACCGGGGAGCTGTTTTTT. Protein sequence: CASSNPENTGELFF.

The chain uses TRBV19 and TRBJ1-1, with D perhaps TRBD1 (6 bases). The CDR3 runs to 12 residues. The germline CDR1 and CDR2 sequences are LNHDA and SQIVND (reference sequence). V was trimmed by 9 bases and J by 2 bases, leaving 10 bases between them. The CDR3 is CASKQGNTEAFF. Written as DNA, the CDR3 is TGTGCCAGCAAACAGGGTAACACTGAAGCTTTCTTT.

The CDR3 region has the DNA TGTGCCAGCAGCTTAAATCCCTCCTCCTACAATGAGCAGTTCTTC. Translating gives CASSLNPSSYNEQFF. J is TRBJ2-1 and V is TRBV7-3; D uncertain. V was shortened by 1 base and J by 0 bases, with 7 bases between the two germline ends. The CDR3 is made up of 15 amino acids. CDR1 and CDR2 from the germline V gene are SGHTA and FQGTGA.

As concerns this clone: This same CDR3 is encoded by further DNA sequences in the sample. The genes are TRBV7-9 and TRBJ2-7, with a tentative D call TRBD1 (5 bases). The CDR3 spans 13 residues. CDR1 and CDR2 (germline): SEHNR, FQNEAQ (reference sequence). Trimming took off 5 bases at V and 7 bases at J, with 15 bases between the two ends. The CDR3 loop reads CASSPQGAREQYF. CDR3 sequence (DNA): TGTGCCAGCAGCCCCCAGGGCGCTCGAGAGCAGTACTTC.

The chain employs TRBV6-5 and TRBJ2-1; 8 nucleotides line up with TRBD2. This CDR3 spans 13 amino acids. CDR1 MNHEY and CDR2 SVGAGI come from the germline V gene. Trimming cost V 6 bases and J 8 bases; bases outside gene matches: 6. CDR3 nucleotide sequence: TGTGCCAGCAGCCGGGGGGGCCTGCATGAGCAGTTCTTC. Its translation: CASSRGGLHEQFF.

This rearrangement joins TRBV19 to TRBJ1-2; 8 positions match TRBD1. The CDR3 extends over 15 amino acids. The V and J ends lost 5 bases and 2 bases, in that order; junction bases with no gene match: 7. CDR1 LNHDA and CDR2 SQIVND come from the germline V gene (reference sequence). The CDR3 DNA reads TGTGCCAGTAGTTATAGTACAGGGGGGAACTATGGCTACACCTTC. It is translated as CASSYSTGGNYGYTF.

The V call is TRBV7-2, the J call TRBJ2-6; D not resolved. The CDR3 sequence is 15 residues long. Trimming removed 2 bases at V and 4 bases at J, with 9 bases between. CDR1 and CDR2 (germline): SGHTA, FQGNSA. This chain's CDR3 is CASSLQATGANVLTF. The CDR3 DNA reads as TGTGCCAGCAGCTTACAGGCTACAGGGGCCAACGTCCTGACTTTC.

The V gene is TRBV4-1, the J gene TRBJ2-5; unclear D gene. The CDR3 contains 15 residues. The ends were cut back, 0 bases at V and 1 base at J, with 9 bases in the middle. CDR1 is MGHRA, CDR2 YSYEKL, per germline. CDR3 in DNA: TGCGCCAGCAGCCAAGATTTTTACAGCCAAGAGACCCAGTACTTC. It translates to CASSQDFYSQETQYF.

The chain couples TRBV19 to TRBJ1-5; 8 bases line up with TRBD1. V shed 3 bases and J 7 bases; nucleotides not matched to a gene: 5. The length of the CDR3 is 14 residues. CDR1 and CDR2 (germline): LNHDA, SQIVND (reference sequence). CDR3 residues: CASSIRDRTQPQHF. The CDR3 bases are TGTGCCAGTAGTATCCGGGACAGGACCCAGCCCCAGCATTTT.

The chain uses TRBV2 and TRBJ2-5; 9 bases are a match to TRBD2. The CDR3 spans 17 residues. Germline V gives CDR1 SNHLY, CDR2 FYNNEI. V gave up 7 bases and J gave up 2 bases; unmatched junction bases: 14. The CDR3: CASMKGFSGGFQETQYF. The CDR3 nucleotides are TGTGCCAGCATGAAGGGTTTTAGCGGGGGTTTTCAAGAGACCCAGTACTTC.

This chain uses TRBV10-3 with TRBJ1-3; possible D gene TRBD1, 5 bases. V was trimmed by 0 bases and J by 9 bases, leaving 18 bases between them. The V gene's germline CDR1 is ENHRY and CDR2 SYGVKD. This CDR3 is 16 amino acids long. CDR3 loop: CAISESIGGSASTIYF. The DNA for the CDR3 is TGTGCCATCAGTGAGTCGATTGGGGGGAGTGCGTCCACCATATATTTT.

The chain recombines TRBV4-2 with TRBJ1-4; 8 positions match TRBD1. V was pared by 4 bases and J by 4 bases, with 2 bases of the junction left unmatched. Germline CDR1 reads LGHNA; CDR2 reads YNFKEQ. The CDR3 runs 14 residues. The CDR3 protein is CASSPDRGNEKLFF. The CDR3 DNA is TGTGCCAGCAGCCCAGACAGGGGTAATGAAAAACTGTTTTTT.

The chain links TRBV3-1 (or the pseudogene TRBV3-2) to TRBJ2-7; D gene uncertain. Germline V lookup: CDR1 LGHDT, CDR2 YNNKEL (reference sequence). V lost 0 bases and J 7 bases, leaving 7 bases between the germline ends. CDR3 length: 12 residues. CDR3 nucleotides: TGTGCCAGCAGCCAAGAATCGCAGGAGCAGTACTTC. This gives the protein CASSQESQEQYF.

CDR3 loop: CASSLGPGLAGYEQFF. The CDR3 nucleotides are TGTGCCAGCAGCCTTGGACCGGGACTAGCGGGGTATGAGCAGTTCTTC. The V gene is TRBV11-2, the J gene TRBJ2-1; 13 nucleotides line up with TRBD2. V gave up 5 bases and J gave up 8 bases; unmatched junction bases: 9. CDR3 length equals 16 residues. The germline V gene has CDR1 SGHAT and CDR2 FQNNGV.

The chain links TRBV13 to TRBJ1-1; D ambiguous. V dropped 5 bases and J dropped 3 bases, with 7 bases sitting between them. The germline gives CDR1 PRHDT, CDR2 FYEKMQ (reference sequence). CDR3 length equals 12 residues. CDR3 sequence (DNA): TGTGCCAGCAGCGTGAGTGACACTGAAGCTTTCTTT. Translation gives CASSVSDTEAFF.

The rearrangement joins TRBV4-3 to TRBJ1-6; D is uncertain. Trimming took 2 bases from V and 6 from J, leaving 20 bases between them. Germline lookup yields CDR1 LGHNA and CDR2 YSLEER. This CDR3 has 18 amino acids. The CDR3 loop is CASSQSRAVGSFNSPLHF. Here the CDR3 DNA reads TGCGCCAGCAGCCAATCCCGGGCCGTGGGGAGCTTTAATTCACCCCTCCACTTT.

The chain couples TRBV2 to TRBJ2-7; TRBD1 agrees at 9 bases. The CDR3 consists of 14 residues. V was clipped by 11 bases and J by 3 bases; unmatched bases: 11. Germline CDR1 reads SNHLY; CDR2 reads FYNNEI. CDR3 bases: TGTGCCGCCGAAGGGGGACAGGGCGACTACGAGCAGTACTTC. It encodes CAAEGGQGDYEQYF.

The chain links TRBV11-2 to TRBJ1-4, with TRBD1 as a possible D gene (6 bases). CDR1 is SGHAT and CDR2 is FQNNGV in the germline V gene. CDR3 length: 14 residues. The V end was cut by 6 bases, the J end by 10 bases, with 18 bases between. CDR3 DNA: TGTGCCAGCAGTCCGGGGACATTGGCAGGAAAACTGTTTTTT. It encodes CASSPGTLAGKLFF. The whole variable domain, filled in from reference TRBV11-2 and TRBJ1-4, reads EAGVAQSPRYKIIEKRQSVAFWCNPISGHATLYWYQQILGQGPKLLIQFQNNGVVDDSQLPKDRFSAERLKGVDSTLKIQPAKLEDSAVYLCASSPGTLAGKLFFGSGTQLSVL.

CDR3 residues: CASRSGGDTQYF. The CDR3 coding sequence is TGTGCCAGCAGGTCAGGGGGAGATACGCAGTATTTT. The rearrangement uses TRBV6-5 and TRBJ2-3; 7 bases line up with TRBD1. Looked up from germline, CDR1 is MNHEY and CDR2 is SVGAGI. The CDR3 loop spans 12 amino acids. V shed 6 bases, J shed 5 bases, and the junction held 2 bases outside the gene matches.

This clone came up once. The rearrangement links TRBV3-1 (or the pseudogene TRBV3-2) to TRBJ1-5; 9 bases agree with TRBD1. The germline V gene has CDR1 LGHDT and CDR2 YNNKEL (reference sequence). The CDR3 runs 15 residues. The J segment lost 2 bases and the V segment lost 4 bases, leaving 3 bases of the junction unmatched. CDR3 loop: CASSPRTGGNQPQHF. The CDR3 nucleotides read TGTGCCAGCAGCCCCCGGACAGGGGGCAATCAGCCCCAGCATTTT.

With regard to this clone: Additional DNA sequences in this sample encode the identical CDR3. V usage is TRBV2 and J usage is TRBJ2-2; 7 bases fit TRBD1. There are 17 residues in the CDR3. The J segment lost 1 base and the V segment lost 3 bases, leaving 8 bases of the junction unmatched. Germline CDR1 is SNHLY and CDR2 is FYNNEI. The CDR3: CASSEALDRVNTGELFF. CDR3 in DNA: TGTGCCAGCAGTGAGGCGCTTGACAGGGTGAACACCGGGGAGCTGTTTTTT.

CDR3 in amino acids: CASRGSSNEKLFF. DNA of the CDR3: TGTGCCAGCCGCGGGTCTTCTAATGAAAAACTGTTTTTT. The V and J genes are TRBV6-5 and TRBJ1-4, with D unclear. The germline V gene encodes CDR1 MNHEY and CDR2 SVGAGI. V lost 8 bases, J lost 3 bases, and 10 bases lay in between. This CDR3 is 13 amino acids long.

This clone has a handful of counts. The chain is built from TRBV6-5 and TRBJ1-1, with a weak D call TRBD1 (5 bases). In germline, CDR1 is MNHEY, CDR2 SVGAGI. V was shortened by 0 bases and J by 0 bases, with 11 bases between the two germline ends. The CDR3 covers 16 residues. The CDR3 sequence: CASSYSSRVMNTEAFF. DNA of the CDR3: TGTGCCAGCAGTTACTCGAGCAGGGTCATGAACACTGAAGCTTTCTTT.

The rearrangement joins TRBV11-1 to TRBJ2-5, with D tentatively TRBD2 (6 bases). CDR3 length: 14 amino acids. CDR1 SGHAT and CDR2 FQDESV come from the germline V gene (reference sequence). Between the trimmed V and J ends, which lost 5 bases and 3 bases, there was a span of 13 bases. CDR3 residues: CASSPGTAKETQYF. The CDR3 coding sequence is TGTGCCAGCAGCCCCGGGACTGCTAAAGAGACCCAGTACTTC.

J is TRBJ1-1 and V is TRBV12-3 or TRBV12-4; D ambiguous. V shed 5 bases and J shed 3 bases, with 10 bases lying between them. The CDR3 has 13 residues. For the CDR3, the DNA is TGTGCCAGCAGTCGTGAGGTTTACACTGAAGCTTTCTTT. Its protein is CASSREVYTEAFF.

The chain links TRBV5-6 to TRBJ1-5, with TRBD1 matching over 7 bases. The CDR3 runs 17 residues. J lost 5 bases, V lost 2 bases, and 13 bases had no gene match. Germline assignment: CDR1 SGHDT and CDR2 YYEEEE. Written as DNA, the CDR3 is TGTGCCAGCAGCTTCAGGGGGGCGGCAGGGAAGGATCAGCCCCAGCATTTT. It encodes CASSFRGAAGKDQPQHF.

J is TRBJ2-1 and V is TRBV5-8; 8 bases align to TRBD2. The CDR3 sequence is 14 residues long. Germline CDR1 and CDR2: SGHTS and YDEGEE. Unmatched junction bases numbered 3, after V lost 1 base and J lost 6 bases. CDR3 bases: TGTGCCAGCAGCTTGCGGGGGGGCCTCAATGAGCAGTTCTTC. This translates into CASSLRGGLNEQFF.

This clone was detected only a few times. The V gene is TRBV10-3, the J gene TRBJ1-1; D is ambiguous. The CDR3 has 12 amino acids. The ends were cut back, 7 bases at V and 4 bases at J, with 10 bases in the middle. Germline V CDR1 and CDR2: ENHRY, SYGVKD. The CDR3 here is CAITNGPTEAFF. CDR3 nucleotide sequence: TGTGCCATCACAAACGGTCCCACTGAAGCTTTCTTT.